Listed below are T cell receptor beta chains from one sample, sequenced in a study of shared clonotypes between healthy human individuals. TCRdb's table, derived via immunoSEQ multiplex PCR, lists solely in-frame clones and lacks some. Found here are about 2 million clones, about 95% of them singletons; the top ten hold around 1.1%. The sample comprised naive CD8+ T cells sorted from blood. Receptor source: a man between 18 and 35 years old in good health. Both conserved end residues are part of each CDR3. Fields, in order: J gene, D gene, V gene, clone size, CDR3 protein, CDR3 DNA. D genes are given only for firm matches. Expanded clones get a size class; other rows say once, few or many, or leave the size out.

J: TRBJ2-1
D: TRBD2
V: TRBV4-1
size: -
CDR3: CASSQGTSFDEQFF
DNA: TGCGCCAGCAGCCAAGGGACTAGTTTCGATGAGCAGTTCTTC

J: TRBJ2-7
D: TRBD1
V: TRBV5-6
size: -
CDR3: CASSTGTGWLEQYF
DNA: TGTGCCAGCAGCACCGGGACAGGGTGGCTCGAGCAGTACTTC

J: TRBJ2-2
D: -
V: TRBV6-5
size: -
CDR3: CASSSITGTPWELFF
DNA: TGTGCCAGCAGTTCAATCACCGGGACCCCCTGGGAGCTGTTTTTT

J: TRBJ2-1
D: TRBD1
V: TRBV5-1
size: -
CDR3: CASSPGQGRAYNEQFF
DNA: TGCGCCAGCAGCCCTGGACAGGGGAGGGCCTACAATGAGCAGTTCTTC

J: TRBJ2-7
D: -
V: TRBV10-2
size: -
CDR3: CASSEPLAGYEQYF
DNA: TGCGCCAGCAGTGAGCCCCTGGCAGGCTACGAGCAGTACTTC

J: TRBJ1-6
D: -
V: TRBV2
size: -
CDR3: CASSDLQGSPLHF
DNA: TGTGCCAGCAGTGACTTACAGGGATCACCCCTCCACTTT

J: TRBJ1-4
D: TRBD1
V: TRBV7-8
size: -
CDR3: CASSPVDRDGEKLFF
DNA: TGTGCCAGCAGCCCAGTCGACAGGGATGGTGAAAAACTGTTTTTT

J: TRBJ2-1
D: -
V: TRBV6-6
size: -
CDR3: CASSSLDSYNEQFF
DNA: TGTGCCAGCAGTTCACTAGACTCCTACAATGAGCAGTTCTTC

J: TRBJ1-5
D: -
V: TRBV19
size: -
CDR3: CASSTPYKGDEPQHF
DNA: TGTGCCAGTAGTACGCCCTACAAAGGGGATGAGCCCCAGCATTTT

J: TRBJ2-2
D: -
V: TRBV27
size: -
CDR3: CASRPYRELGTGELFF
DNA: TGTGCCAGCAGGCCATACAGGGAATTGGGGACCGGGGAGCTGTTTTTT

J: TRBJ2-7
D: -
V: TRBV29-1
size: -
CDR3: CSVSTEPAITYEQYF
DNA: TGCAGCGTGTCGACAGAACCCGCTATTACCTACGAGCAGTACTTC

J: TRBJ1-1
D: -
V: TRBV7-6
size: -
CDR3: CASSPEQGLGYTEAFF
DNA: TGTGCCAGCAGCCCCGAACAGGGATTGGGGTACACTGAAGCTTTCTTT

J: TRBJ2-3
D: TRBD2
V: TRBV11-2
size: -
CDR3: CASSLALGGSSTDTQYF
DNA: TGTGCCAGCAGCTTAGCATTGGGCGGGAGTAGCACAGATACGCAGTATTTT

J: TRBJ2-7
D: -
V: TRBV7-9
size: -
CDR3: CASSDGQSYPYEQYF
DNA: TGTGCCAGCAGTGACGGACAGTCTTATCCCTACGAGCAGTACTTC

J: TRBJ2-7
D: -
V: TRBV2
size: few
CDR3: CASGRYEQYF
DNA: TGTGCCAGCGGGCGGTACGAGCAGTACTTC

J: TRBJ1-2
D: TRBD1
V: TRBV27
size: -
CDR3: CASSFDRDNYGYTF
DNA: TGTGCCAGCAGTTTCGACAGGGACAACTATGGCTACACCTTC

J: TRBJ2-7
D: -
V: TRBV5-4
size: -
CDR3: CASSLDSSDYEQYF
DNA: TGTGCCAGCAGCTTGGACTCGTCAGACTACGAGCAGTACTTC

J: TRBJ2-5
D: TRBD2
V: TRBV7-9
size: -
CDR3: CASSPPPGLAGLMETQYF
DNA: TGTGCCAGCAGCCCCCCCCCGGGACTAGCGGGGTTAATGGAGACCCAGTACTTC

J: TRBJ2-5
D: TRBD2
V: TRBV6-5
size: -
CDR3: CASSPTAGVPETQYF
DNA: TGTGCCAGCAGTCCGACAGCGGGAGTGCCAGAGACCCAGTACTTC

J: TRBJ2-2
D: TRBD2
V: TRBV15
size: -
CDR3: CATSGAGGPGTGELFF
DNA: TGTGCCACCAGCGGAGCGGGAGGGCCAGGCACCGGGGAGCTGTTTTTT

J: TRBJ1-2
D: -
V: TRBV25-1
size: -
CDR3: CASSDLGSNYGYTF
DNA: TGTGCCAGCAGTGATCTGGGCAGTAACTATGGCTACACCTTC

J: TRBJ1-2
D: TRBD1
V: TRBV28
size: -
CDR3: CASKILTGGELGYTF
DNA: TGTGCCAGCAAAATATTAACAGGGGGCGAACTTGGCTACACCTTC

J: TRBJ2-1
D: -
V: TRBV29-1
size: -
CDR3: CSVVSSEQFF
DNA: TGCAGCGTTGTGTCTAGTGAGCAGTTCTTC

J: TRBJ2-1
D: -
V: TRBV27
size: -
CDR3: CASSPRGSYNEQFF
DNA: TGTGCCAGCAGTCCCCGAGGGTCCTACAATGAGCAGTTCTTC

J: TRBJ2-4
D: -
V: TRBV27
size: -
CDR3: CASSPLLVEGLRNIQYF
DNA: TGTGCCAGCAGCCCCTTGTTGGTGGAGGGCCTGAGAAACATTCAGTACTTC

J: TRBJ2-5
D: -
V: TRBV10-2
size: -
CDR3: CASSPSGGPGETQYF
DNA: TGCGCCAGCAGTCCGTCCGGGGGGCCTGGAGAGACCCAGTACTTC

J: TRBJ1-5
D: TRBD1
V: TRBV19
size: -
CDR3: CASVGTAYSNQPQHF
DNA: TGTGCCAGTGTCGGGACAGCTTATAGCAATCAGCCCCAGCATTTT

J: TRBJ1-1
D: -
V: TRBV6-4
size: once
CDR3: CASSDSTGGNTEAFF
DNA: TGTGCCAGCAGTGACTCGACCGGGGGGAACACTGAAGCTTTCTTT

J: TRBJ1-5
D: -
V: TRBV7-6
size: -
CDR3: CASSLWGGEPQHF
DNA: TGTGCCAGCAGCTTGTGGGGTGGCGAGCCCCAGCATTTT

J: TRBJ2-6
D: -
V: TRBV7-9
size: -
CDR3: CASSAYREPGANVLTF
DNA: TGTGCCAGCAGCGCCTACAGGGAGCCTGGGGCCAACGTCCTGACTTTC

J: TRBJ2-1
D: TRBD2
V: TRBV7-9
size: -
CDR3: CASSSRELYNEQFF
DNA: TGTGCCAGCAGCTCGCGGGAGCTCTACAATGAGCAGTTCTTC

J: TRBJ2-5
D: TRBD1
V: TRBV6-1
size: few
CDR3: CASSRGTVVGETQYF
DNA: TGTGCCAGCAGTAGAGGGACAGTGGTCGGGGAGACCCAGTACTTC

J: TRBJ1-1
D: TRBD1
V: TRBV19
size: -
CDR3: CASRPRGLTDTEAFF
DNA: TGTGCCAGTAGGCCCAGGGGGCTCACGGACACTGAAGCTTTCTTT

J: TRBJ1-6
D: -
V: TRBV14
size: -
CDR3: CASSQPDSKVSNSPLHF
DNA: TGTGCCAGCAGCCAGCCCGACAGTAAGGTGAGCAATTCACCCCTCCACTTT

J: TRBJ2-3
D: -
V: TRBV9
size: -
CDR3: CASSVDGLGADTQYF
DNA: TGTGCCAGCAGCGTAGATGGGCTAGGAGCAGATACGCAGTATTTT

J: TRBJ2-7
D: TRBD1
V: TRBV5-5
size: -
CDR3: CASSPRAGTVISYEQYF
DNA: TGTGCCAGCAGCCCCCGGGCCGGGACAGTGATCTCCTACGAGCAGTACTTC

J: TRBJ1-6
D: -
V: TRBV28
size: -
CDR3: CASGFALHF
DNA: TGTGCCAGCGGCTTCGCCCTCCACTTT

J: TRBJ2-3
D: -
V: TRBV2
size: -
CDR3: CASSEVGAADTQYF
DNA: TGTGCCAGCAGTGAAGTAGGGGCGGCAGATACGCAGTATTTT

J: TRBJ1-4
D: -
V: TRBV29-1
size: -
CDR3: CSVEDDSATNEKLFF
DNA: TGCAGCGTTGAGGATGACAGTGCAACTAATGAAAAACTGTTTTTT

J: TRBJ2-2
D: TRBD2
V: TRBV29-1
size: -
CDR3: CSAVSGGTNTGELFF
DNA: TGCAGCGCCGTCAGCGGGGGGACTAACACCGGGGAGCTGTTTTTT